Listed below are T cell receptor beta chains from one sample, sequenced in a study of blood T cell repertoires in COVID-19. Using immunoSEQ multiplex PCR, the repertoire was profiled, and TCRdb retains in-frame clones only, with some absent. In the table there are some 54,000 clones, 75% to 95% of which are singletons. Sequencing was carried out using peripheral blood. The source is a man aged 60-69 years with acute or convalescent COVID-19. CDR3s include the opening cysteine and the closing phenylalanine or tryptophan. The order of the fields is V gene, J gene, clone size, D gene, CDR3 protein, CDR3 DNA. The D gene is left open where the match is weak. Clone size is given for some rows only: seen once, a few or many times, or a class if the clone is expanded.

TRBV12-3/TRBV12-4	TRBJ2-3	.	.	CASSGASTDTQYF	TGTGCCAGCAGTGGAGCCTCCACAGATACGCAGTATTTT
TRBV6-5	TRBJ1-2	few	.	CASSYGQIDDGYTF	TGTGCCAGCAGTTACGGGCAGATCGACGATGGCTACACCTTC
TRBV6-5	TRBJ1-5	.	.	CASKRRGDQPQHF	TGTGCCAGCAAACGACGGGGGGATCAGCCCCAGCATTTT
TRBV5-6	TRBJ1-5	.	TRBD1	CASSFGTGNQPQHF	TGTGCCAGCAGCTTCGGGACAGGGAATCAGCCCCAGCATTTT
TRBV19	TRBJ2-3	once	TRBD2	CAVGLAEDTQYF	TGTGCCGTCGGACTAGCGGAAGATACGCAGTATTTT
TRBV6-5	TRBJ2-5	.	.	CASREKTQYF	TGTGCCAGCAGGGAGAAGACCCAGTACTTC
TRBV19	TRBJ2-3	.	.	CASSTRPDSPGTQYF	TGTGCCAGTAGTACCCGACCTGACAGTCCGGGTACGCAGTATTTT
TRBV7-8	TRBJ2-2	.	TRBD2	CASSSLALTSGATGELFF	TGTGCCAGCAGCTCCCTAGCACTGACTAGCGGAGCCACCGGGGAGCTGTTTTTT
TRBV3-1/TRBV3-2	TRBJ2-3	.	TRBD2	CASSGGRGYTQYF	TGTGCCAGCAGCGGCGGGAGGGGGTATACGCAGTATTTT
TRBV7-8	TRBJ1-5	.	.	CASSLETGQGQPQHF	TGTGCCAGCAGCTTAGAAACAGGTCAGGGTCAGCCCCAGCATTTT
TRBV5-1	TRBJ2-1	.	TRBD1	CASSRNSPGQGANEQFF	TGCGCCAGCAGCCGTAACTCCCCGGGACAGGGAGCGAATGAGCAGTTCTTC
TRBV7-9	TRBJ1-4	.	TRBD1	CASSLTGFNEKLFF	TGTGCCAGCAGCTTGACAGGGTTCAATGAAAAACTGTTTTTT
TRBV27	TRBJ2-2	.	TRBD2	CASAVSGGITGELFF	TGTGCCAGCGCCGTCTCGGGAGGGATTACCGGGGAGCTGTTTTTT
TRBV7-9	TRBJ2-7	once	TRBD2	CASSPLGTSVYEQYF	TGTGCCAGCAGCCCCCTAGGGACTAGCGTGTACGAGCAGTACTTC
TRBV28	TRBJ2-1	.	TRBD2	CASSLWAGGSDNEQFF	TGTGCCAGCAGTTTATGGGCCGGCGGGAGTGACAATGAGCAGTTCTTC
TRBV6-1	TRBJ1-1	.	.	CASSEQGRVGTEAFF	TGTGCCAGCAGTGAACAGGGCAGGGTGGGCACTGAAGCTTTCTTT
TRBV3-1/TRBV3-2	TRBJ1-2	.	.	CASSQDLGGYTF	TGTGCCAGCAGCCAAGATCTCGGGGGCTACACCTTC
TRBV24-1	TRBJ2-3	.	TRBD1	CATSQTGQGSTDTQYF	TGTGCCACCAGCCAGACTGGACAGGGATCCACAGATACGCAGTATTTT
TRBV28	TRBJ2-3	.	.	CASSLDRGGITDTQYF	TGTGCCAGCAGCCTAGACAGGGGAGGGATAACAGATACGCAGTATTTT
TRBV7-9	TRBJ2-1	.	.	CASSRQASYNEQFF	TGTGCCAGCAGCCGACAGGCCTCCTACAATGAGCAGTTCTTC
TRBV5-4	TRBJ2-5	.	TRBD2	CASSFGGRAGETQYF	TGTGCCAGCAGCTTCGGCGGGAGGGCCGGGGAGACCCAGTACTTC
TRBV7-8	TRBJ2-7	.	TRBD2	CASSSSGANEQYF	TGTGCCAGCAGCTCCAGCGGGGCAAACGAGCAGTACTTC
TRBV4-3	TRBJ2-7	.	TRBD2	CASSPSGSNSYEQYF	TGCGCCAGCAGTCCTAGCGGGTCTAACTCCTACGAGCAGTACTTC
TRBV20-1	TRBJ2-6	.	TRBD2	CSASLIAGSSGANVLTF	TGCAGTGCAAGTCTTATAGCGGGCTCCTCTGGGGCCAACGTCCTGACTTTC
TRBV28	TRBJ1-5	.	TRBD1	CASSLVAGGSQPQHF	TGTGCCAGCAGTTTAGTCGCAGGGGGGAGTCAGCCCCAGCATTTT
TRBV3-1/TRBV3-2	TRBJ2-6	.	.	CASRGLSSGANVLTF	TGTGCCAGCAGGGGACTGTCCTCTGGGGCCAACGTCCTGACTTTC
TRBV6-2/TRBV6-3	TRBJ1-5	.	.	CASSFGLTGSNQPQHF	TGTGCCAGCAGTTTCGGACTCACAGGGAGCAATCAGCCCCAGCATTTT
TRBV5-1	TRBJ1-2	once	.	CASNRTGTPNYGYTF	TGCGCCAGCAACCGGACCGGGACACCTAACTATGGCTACACCTTC
TRBV12-2	TRBJ2-2	.	.	CASRLASGRGTGELFF	TGTGCAAGTCGCTTAGCTAGCGGGCGCGGGACCGGGGAGCTGTTTTTT
TRBV5-1	TRBJ1-6	.	TRBD1	CASSSGTVKNSPLHF	TGCGCCAGCAGCTCCGGGACAGTTAAGAATTCACCCCTCCACTTT
TRBV30	TRBJ2-7	.	TRBD2	CAWGSGEGFNEQYF	TGTGCCTGGGGTAGCGGGGAGGGCTTCAACGAGCAGTACTTC
TRBV11-2	TRBJ2-7	once	TRBD1	CASSLSIGQGAYEQYF	TGTGCCAGCAGCTTATCCATTGGACAGGGGGCCTACGAGCAGTACTTC
TRBV11-3	TRBJ2-1	.	TRBD2	CASSWGTNQYNEQFF	TGTGCCAGCAGCTGGGGGACTAACCAATACAATGAGCAGTTCTTC
TRBV24-1	TRBJ2-2	.	.	CATSDLAGAHRTGELFF	TGTGCCACCAGTGATTTGGCGGGGGCGCACAGGACCGGGGAGCTGTTTTTT
TRBV5-1	TRBJ2-1	.	TRBD1	CASTNRGGGEQFF	TGCGCCAGCACGAACAGGGGTGGTGGTGAGCAGTTCTTC
TRBV5-1	TRBJ2-5	once	.	CASSLDVRETQYF	TGCGCCAGCAGCTTGGATGTTCGAGAGACCCAGTACTTC
TRBV24-1	TRBJ1-5	.	.	CATSVGEDNQPQHF	TGTGCCACCAGTGTTGGGGAGGACAATCAGCCCCAGCATTTT
TRBV7-9	TRBJ2-3	few	TRBD2	CASSPLAGSDTQYF	TGTGCCAGCAGCCCTCTAGCGGGATCAGATACGCAGTATTTT
TRBV30	TRBJ1-5	.	.	CAWSVGSGNQPQHF	TGTGCCTGGAGTGTAGGTTCGGGAAATCAGCCCCAGCATTTT
TRBV2	TRBJ1-1	.	.	CASRLTAAEDFF	TGTGCCAGCAGGTTAACAGCGGCTGAAGATTTCTTT
TRBV3-1/TRBV3-2	TRBJ2-3	.	TRBD2	CASRLTTSAFGGQYF	TGTGCCAGCAGGTTGACGACTAGCGCCTTCGGGGGGCAGTATTTT
TRBV28	TRBJ2-7	.	.	CASSLNRAGRKTYEQYF	TGTGCCAGCAGTTTAAATAGAGCTGGGAGGAAGACCTACGAGCAGTACTTC
TRBV5-6	TRBJ1-4	.	.	CASSRRHREKLFF	TGTGCCAGCAGCCGAAGACATAGGGAAAAACTGTTTTTT
TRBV7-2	TRBJ2-1	.	TRBD2	CASSFQGLAFPRYNEQFF	TGTGCCAGCAGCTTTCAAGGACTAGCTTTCCCTCGGTACAATGAGCAGTTCTTC
TRBV2	TRBJ1-1	.	.	CASSADSVNTEAFF	TGTGCCAGCAGTGCCGACAGCGTGAACACTGAAGCTTTCTTT
TRBV13	TRBJ1-4	few	.	CASSLGRSSTNEKLFF	TGTGCCAGCAGCTTAGGGCGGAGCTCAACTAATGAAAAACTGTTTTTT
TRBV19	TRBJ1-1	.	TRBD1	CASSTNRQGATEAFF	TGTGCCAGTAGTACCAACCGACAGGGGGCCACTGAAGCTTTCTTT
TRBV19	TRBJ2-2	once	TRBD2	CASRLSSGMWKSGELFF	TGTGCCAGTAGACTTTCTAGCGGGATGTGGAAGAGCGGGGAGCTGTTTTTT